Following are 3 T cell receptor beta chains from one sample sequenced in a study of cytomegalovirus exposure and HLA in healthy donors. The PCR ran on 60 Vbeta and 13 Jbeta primers. The data were produced by immunoSEQ multiplex PCR, yet TCRdb's version contains in-frame clones alone and is incomplete. The sample records under 200,000 clones, around 80% being singletons. The sequenced sample was PBMCs. The receptors stem from a woman between 35 and 50 years old in good health and CMV-seropositive.

The rearrangement uses TRBV19 and TRBJ2-1; 10 bases align to TRBD2. The junction had 6 bases not matched to a gene; V was cut back by 2 bases and J by 2 bases. Germline V CDR1 and CDR2: LNHDA, SQIVND (reference sequence). CDR3 size: 17 residues. In DNA form, the CDR3 reads TGTGCCAGTAGTATAAGCGCGCTAGCGGGGGCCTACAATGAGCAGTTCTTC. Residues: CASSISALAGAYNEQFF.

The chain couples TRBV27 to TRBJ2-2, with 8 bases matching TRBD2. CDR1 is MNHEY, CDR2 SMNVEV, per germline (reference sequence). Germline trimming cut 2 bases from V and 5 bases from J; bases unmatched to any gene: 7. The CDR3 extends over 16 amino acids. CDR3 sequence (DNA): TGTGCCAGCAGTTTAAGGGCGGGAGGAGCAACCGGGGAGCTGTTTTTT. It encodes CASSLRAGGATGELFF.

This chain connects TRBV30 to TRBJ2-5; 11 bases line up with TRBD2. The end of the DNA aligns better with TRBJ2-7, so the J call may be wrong. Germline V CDR1 and CDR2: GTSNPN, SVGIG (reference sequence). The length of the CDR3 is 16 residues. CDR3 sequence (DNA): TGTGCCTGGCATAAACCTTACCCCGGGACTAGCGGCGAGCAGTACTTC. It yields the protein CAWHKPYPGTSGEQYF.